The entry below describes one TCR beta chain. Its target is not known. The CDR3 is 13 residues long. Germline assignment: CDR1 MNHEY and CDR2 SVGAGI. The sample is drawn from a study of T cells in tuberculosis. The study's findings and limits: Selection depended on which cryopreserved specimens were available. Active tuberculosis patients had shorter CDR3-alpha; the beta difference was nonsignificant.

Adolescents were screened for latent TB by skin test and IGRA. Libraries were prepared by immunoSEQ multiplex PCR; TCRdb keeps only in-frame clonotypes and omits some of them. This table has more than 35,000 clones, around 96% appearing once. The sequence was collected from a donor aged 5 to 30 with latent tuberculosis or without tuberculosis infection. This chain links TRBV6-5 with TRBJ2-1; a weak D match, TRBD2 (6 bases). Input material: PBMCs. CDR3: CATRESSYNEQFF. The CDR3 region has the DNA TGTGCTACCCGGGAGAGCTCCTACAATGAGCAGTTCTTC.